The source of this T cell receptor delta chain is a study of Vδ1+ human thymocytes. Study observations and caveats: In the thymus, TRG and TRD repertoires looked highly polyclonal with Gaussian CDR3 lengths. Thymic delta-chain repertoires held approximately 20% Vdelta2 sequences and few Vdelta3, despite high sort purity.

Thymocytes were sorted as CD3+ TCRVdelta1+ TCRVdelta2- after alphabeta T cell depletion. Purity of the sorted Vdelta1+ thymocytes ranged from roughly 98% to 99.6%. Turning to this clone: Its antigen is currently unknown.

RNA was extracted from the cells and then reverse transcribed. CDR3 amplicons came from multiplex PCR with pooled V-gene forward and constant-region reverse primers. TCRdb reprocessed the multiplex PCR reads using CATT. The profile shows 20,000 to 25,000 delta-chain clones, about 29% of them singletons. The CDR3 extends over 17 amino acids. Germline V CDR1 and CDR2: TSWWSYY, QGS. Trimming removed 0 bases at V and 0 bases at J, with 14 bases between. The source is a boy younger than two who had congenital heart surgery. Material: Vdelta1+ gamma-delta thymocytes from the thymus. Stated subset: FACS-sorted CD3+ TCRalphabeta- TCRVdelta1+ TCRVdelta2- thymocytes. The genes are TRDV1 and TRDJ1; D possibly corresponds to TRDD3 (5 bases). CDR3 sequence: CALGELRAAGDTDKLIF. The CDR3 DNA follows: TGTGCTCTTGGGGAACTCCGAGCCGCGGGGGACACCGATAAACTCATCTTT.